This TCR beta chain was observed in a study of blood T cell repertoires in COVID-19. On the study more broadly: COVID-19 samples from acute and convalescent phases originated in the United States, Italy and Spain. The analysed material was cDNA or gDNA that came from T cells, B-cell-depleted T cells, or PBMCs.

Germline CDR1 and CDR2: KGHSH and LQKENI. The V segment lost 7 bases and the J segment 9 bases; nucleotides outside the gene matches: 10. This CDR3 spans 14 amino acids. Original methodology: Reference gene primer amplification in the assay estimated nucleated cell counts. Some clones are missing from TCRdb's copy, which holds only in-frame ones; the method was immunoSEQ multiplex PCR. Clonal size and the V and J genes are those of that table, whereas D and trimming came from the DNA. The sample consists of 200,000 to 250,000 clones, more than 75% of them appearing once. The sequence derives from a man in his forties or fifties who had recovered from COVID-19. The material sequenced was peripheral blood. The chain uses TRBV18 and TRBJ2-1, with 9 bases fitting TRBD1. The CDR3 region is CASLPGQGSGEQFF. Here the CDR3 DNA reads TGTGCCAGCTTACCGGGACAGGGATCTGGTGAGCAGTTCTTC.